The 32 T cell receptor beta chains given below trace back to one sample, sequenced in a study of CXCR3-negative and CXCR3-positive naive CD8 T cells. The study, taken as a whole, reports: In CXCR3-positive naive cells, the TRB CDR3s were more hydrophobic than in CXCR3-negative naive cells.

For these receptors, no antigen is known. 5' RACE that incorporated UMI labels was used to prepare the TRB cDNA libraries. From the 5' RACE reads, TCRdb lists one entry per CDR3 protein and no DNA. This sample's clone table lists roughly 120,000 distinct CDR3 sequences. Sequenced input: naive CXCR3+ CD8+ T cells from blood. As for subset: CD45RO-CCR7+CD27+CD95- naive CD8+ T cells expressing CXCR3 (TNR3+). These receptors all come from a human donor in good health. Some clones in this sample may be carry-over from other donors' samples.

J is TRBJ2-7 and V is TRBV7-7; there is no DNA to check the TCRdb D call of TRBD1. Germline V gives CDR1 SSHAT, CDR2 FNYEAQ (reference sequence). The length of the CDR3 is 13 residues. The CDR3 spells CASSPGRYYEQYF. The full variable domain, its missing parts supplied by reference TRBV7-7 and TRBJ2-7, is GAGVSQSPRYKVTKRGQDVTLRCDPISSHATLYWYQQALGQGPEFLTYFNYEAQPDKSGLPSDRFSAERPEGSISTLTIQRTEQRDSAMYRCASSPGRYYEQYFGPGTRLTVT.

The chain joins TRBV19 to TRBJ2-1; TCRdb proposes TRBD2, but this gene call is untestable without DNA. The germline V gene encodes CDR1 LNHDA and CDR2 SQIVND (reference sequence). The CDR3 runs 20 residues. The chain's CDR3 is CASSTRGGTSGSYSYNEQFF.

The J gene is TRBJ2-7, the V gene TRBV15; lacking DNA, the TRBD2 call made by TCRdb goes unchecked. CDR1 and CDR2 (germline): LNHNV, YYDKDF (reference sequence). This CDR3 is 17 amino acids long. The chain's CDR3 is CATSSVSGGTLSYEQYF.

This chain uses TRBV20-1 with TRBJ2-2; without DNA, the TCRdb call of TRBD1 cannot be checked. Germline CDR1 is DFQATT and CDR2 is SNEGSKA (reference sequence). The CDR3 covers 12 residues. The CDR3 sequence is CSAPGHTGELFF.

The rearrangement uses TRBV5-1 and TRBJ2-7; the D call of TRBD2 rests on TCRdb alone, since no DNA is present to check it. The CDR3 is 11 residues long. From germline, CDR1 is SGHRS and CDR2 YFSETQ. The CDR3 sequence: CASKSGLEQYF.

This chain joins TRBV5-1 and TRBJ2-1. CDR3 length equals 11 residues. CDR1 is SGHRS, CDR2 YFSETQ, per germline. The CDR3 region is CASRSGNEQFF.

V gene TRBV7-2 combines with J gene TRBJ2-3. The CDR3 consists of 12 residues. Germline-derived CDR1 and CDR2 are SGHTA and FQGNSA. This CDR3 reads CASSLVGGPQYF. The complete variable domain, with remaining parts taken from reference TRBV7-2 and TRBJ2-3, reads GAGVSQSPSNKVTEKGKDVELRCDPISGHTALYWYRQSLGQGLEFLIYFQGNSAPDKSGLPSDRFSAERTGGSVSTLTIQRTQQEDSAVYLCASSLVGGPQYFGPGTRLTVL.

The chain's CDR3 is CASSPDGLNTEAFF. The chain recombines TRBV6-5 with TRBJ1-1; the D call of TRBD1 rests on TCRdb alone, since no DNA is present to check it. The CDR3 has 14 residues. Germline V gives CDR1 MNHEY, CDR2 SVGAGI.

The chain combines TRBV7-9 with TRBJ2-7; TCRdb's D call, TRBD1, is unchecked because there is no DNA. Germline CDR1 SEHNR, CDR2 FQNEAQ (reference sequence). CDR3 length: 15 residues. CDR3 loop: CASSLGQGESYEQYF.

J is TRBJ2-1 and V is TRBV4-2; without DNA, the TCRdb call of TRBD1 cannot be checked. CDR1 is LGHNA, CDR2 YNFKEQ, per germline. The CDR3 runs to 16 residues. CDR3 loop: CASSQDPAGAGNEQFF.

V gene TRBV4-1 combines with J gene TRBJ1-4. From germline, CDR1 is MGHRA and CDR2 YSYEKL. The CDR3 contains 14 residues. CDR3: CASSPLGEAEKLFF.

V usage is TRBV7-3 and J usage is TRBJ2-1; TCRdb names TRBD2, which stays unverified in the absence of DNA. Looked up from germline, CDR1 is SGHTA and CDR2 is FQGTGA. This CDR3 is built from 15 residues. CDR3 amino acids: CASSLAATSYNEQFF.

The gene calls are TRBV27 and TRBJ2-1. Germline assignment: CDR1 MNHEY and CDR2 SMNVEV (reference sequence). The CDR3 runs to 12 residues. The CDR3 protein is CASSLGTNEQFF.

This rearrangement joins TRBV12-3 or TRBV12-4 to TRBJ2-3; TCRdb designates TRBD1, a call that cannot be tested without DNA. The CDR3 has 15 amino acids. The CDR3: CASSLGAGQLDTQYF.

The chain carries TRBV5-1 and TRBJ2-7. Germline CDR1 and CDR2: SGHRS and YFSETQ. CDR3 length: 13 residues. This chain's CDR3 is CASSLAGVYEQYF.

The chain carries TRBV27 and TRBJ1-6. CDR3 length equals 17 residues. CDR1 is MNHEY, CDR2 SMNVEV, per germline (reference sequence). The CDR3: CASSPDPGTYYNSPLHF.

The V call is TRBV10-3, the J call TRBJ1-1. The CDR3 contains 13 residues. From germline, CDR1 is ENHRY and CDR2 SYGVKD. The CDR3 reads CAISESTGAEAFF.

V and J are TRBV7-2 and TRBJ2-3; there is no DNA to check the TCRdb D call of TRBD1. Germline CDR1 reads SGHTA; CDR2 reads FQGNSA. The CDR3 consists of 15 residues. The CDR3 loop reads CASSPYPGRRHTQYF.

CDR3 region: CASSLGLAGGYSYEQYF. The rearrangement uses TRBV11-2 and TRBJ2-7; the D gene TCRdb calls, TRBD2, cannot be checked with no DNA. The CDR3 length is 17 residues. Germline V lookup: CDR1 SGHAT, CDR2 FQNNGV.

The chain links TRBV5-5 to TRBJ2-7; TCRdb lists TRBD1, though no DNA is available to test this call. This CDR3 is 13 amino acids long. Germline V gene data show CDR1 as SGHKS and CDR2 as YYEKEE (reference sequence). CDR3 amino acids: CASSLLQGNEQYF.

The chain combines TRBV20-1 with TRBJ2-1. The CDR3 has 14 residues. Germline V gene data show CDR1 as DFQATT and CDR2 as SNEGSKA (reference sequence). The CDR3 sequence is CSANDRMLYNEQFF.

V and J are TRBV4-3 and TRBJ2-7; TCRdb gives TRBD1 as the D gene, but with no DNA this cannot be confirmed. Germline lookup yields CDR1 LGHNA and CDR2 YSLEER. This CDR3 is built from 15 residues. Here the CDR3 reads CASSQVGQGYYEQYF.

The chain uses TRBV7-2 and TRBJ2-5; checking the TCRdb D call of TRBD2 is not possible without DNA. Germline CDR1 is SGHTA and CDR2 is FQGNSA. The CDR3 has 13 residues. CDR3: CASSQEGRETQYF.

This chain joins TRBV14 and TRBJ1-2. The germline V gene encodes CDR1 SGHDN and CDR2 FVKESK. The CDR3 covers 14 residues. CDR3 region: CASSQDLLNYGYTF.

The CDR3 region is CASSSLPAGSVVTQYF. V gene TRBV4-1 combines with J gene TRBJ2-5; TCRdb gives TRBD2 as the D gene, but with no DNA this cannot be confirmed. This CDR3 spans 16 amino acids. Per the germline V gene, CDR1 is MGHRA and CDR2 is YSYEKL.

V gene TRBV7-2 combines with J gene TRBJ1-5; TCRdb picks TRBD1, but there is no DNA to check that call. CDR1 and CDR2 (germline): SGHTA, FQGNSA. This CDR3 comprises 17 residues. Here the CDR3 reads CASSSLTGTAGNQPQHF.

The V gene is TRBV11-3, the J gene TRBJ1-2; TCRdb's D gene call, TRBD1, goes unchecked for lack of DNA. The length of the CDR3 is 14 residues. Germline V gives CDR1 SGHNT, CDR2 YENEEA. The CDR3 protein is CASSLPAQSDGYTF.

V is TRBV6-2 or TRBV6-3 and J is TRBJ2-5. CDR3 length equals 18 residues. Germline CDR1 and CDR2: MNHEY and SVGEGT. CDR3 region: CASSYAGALRMDQETQYF.

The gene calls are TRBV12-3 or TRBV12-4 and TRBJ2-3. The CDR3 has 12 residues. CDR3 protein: CASSPGTDTQYF.

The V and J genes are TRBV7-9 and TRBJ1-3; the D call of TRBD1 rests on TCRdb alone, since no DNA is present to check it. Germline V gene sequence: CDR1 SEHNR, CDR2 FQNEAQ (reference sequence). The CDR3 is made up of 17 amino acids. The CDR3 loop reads CASSSGQDFDSGNTLYF.

Here the CDR3 reads CASSQDITLQETQYF. The chain employs TRBV4-3 and TRBJ2-5. Germline V gives CDR1 LGHNA, CDR2 YSLEER. The CDR3 length is 15 residues.

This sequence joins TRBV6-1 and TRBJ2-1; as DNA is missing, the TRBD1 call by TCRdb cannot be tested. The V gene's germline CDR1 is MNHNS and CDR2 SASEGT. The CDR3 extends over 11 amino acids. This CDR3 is CAILQGNEQFF.